Shown below are 18 T cell receptor beta chains from a single sample sequenced in a study of early T cells in non-severe SARS-CoV-2 infection. TCRdb passed the 5' RACE reads through MiXCR, listing each CDR3 protein once. The profile shows roughly 43,000 distinct CDR3 sequences, 20% to 25% of them singletons. The specimen comprised whole blood, sampled at baseline. The receptors shown here come from an adult who was a healthcare worker with PCR-confirmed SARS-CoV-2 infection or an uninfected control (not recorded which).

V and J are TRBV10-2 and TRBJ1-2; 8 nucleotides match TRBD1. The V and J ends lost 7 bases and 8 bases, in that order; junction bases with no gene match: 6. The CDR3 is 12 amino acids. CDR1 and CDR2 (germline): WSHSY, SAAADI. The CDR3 region has the DNA TGCGCCAGCAAAGCACAGGGGGTGGGCTACACCTTC. It is translated as CASKAQGVGYTF.

CDR3 sequence: CASSFFGANVLTF. CDR3 DNA: TGTGCCAGCAGCTTTTTTGGGGCCAACGTCCTGACTTTC. The chain is built from TRBV5-4 and TRBJ2-6; no clear D. V dropped 2 bases and J dropped 3 bases, with 3 bases sitting between them. The germline V gene has CDR1 SGHNT and CDR2 YYREEE (reference sequence). CDR3 length equals 13 residues.

The CDR3 loop reads CASSQQGADSPLHF. Written as DNA, the CDR3 is TGTGCCAGCAGCCAACAGGGGGCCGATTCACCCCTCCACTTT. This chain connects TRBV12-3 or TRBV12-4 to TRBJ1-6; 9 nucleotides match TRBD1. The CDR3 has 14 residues. Germline trimming cut 6 bases from V and 8 bases from J; bases unmatched to any gene: 5.

The J gene is TRBJ2-3, the V gene TRBV18, with 7 nucleotides matching TRBD2. Unmatched junction bases numbered 5, after V lost 3 bases and J lost 5 bases. This CDR3 is built from 14 residues. Germline V CDR1 and CDR2: KGHSH, LQKENI. DNA of the CDR3: TGTGCCAGCTCACCTGGCAGGGAGGGAGATACGCAGTATTTT. It translates to CASSPGREGDTQYF.

This chain links TRBV30 with TRBJ1-4; D unclear. Trimming left V 3 bases short and J 5 bases short, with 13 bases between. CDR3 length: 14 amino acids. CDR1 and CDR2 (germline): GTSNPN, SVGIG (reference sequence). CDR3 DNA: TGTGCCTGGAGCCCCCCAGGCGGGAATGAAAAACTGTTTTTT. Translating it yields CAWSPPGGNEKLFF.

This clonotype occurred a few times. The V call is TRBV5-6, the J call TRBJ2-5; possible D gene TRBD1, 5 bases. Trimming removed 3 bases at V and 4 bases at J, with 16 bases between. This CDR3 has 15 amino acids. CDR1 is SGHDT, CDR2 YYEEEE, per germline. CDR3 nucleotide sequence: TGTGCCAGCAGCTCCCGGACACCTAGGCTAGAGACCCAGTACTTC. This encodes CASSSRTPRLETQYF.

This CDR3 reads CASREGSNTGELFF. DNA for the CDR3: TGTGCCAGCCGGGAGGGGTCGAACACCGGGGAGCTGTTTTTT. The chain couples TRBV7-2 to TRBJ2-2; 8 positions agree with TRBD2. V shed 8 bases, J shed 0 bases, and the junction held 2 bases outside the gene matches. CDR1 is SGHTA and CDR2 is FQGNSA in the germline V gene. CDR3 length: 14 amino acids.

This chain links TRBV5-1 with TRBJ2-7, with D perhaps being TRBD1 or TRBD2 (5 bases each). The CDR3 totals 14 residues. CDR1 and CDR2 (germline): SGHRS, YFSETQ. The V and J ends lost 0 bases and 6 bases respectively, with 13 bases between them. The CDR3 bases are TGCGCCAGCAGCTTGGCCTACGCAGGGAGCGAGCAGTACTTC. The encoded protein is CASSLAYAGSEQYF. Using reference TRBV5-1 and TRBJ2-7 for the parts outside the CDR3, the full variable domain is KAGVTQTPRYLIKTRGQQVTLSCSPISGHRSVSWYQQTPGQGLQFLFEYFSETQRNKGNFPGRFSGRQFSNSRSEMNVSTLELGDSALYLCASSLAYAGSEQYFGPGTRLTVT.

The chain employs TRBV5-1 and TRBJ1-1; 7 bases are shared with TRBD1. The J segment lost 1 base and the V segment lost 4 bases, leaving 10 bases of the junction unmatched. Germline V gene lookup returns CDR1 SGHRS and CDR2 YFSETQ. CDR3 size: 16 residues. CDR3 in DNA: TGCGCCAGCAGCGTAGGGACTGGGACAGCGAACACTGAAGCTTTCTTT. As protein: CASSVGTGTANTEAFF.

This sequence joins TRBV9 and TRBJ1-1; TRBD1 agrees at 8 bases. CDR1 SGDLS and CDR2 YYNGEE come from the germline V gene. V was pared by 2 bases and J by 5 bases, with 8 bases of the junction left unmatched. This CDR3 contains 15 residues. CDR3 sequence (DNA): TGTGCCAGCAGCGTTGGCACAGGGGGGGGAACTGAAGCTTTCTTT. It specifies CASSVGTGGGTEAFF.

CDR3 in amino acids: CASSQVTDAEAFF. CDR3 sequence (DNA): TGTGCCAGCAGCCAAGTGACAGACGCGGAAGCTTTCTTT. The chain joins TRBV14 to TRBJ1-1; perhaps TRBD1 as D (5 bases). The ends were cut back, 1 base at V and 8 bases at J, with 11 bases in the middle. The V gene's germline CDR1 is SGHDN and CDR2 FVKESK. The CDR3 is made up of 13 amino acids.

The chain carries TRBV15 and TRBJ1-6, with 9 positions matching TRBD1. V shed 1 base, J shed 7 bases, and the junction held 2 bases outside the gene matches. Germline CDR1 and CDR2: LNHNV and YYDKDF (reference sequence). This CDR3 has 15 residues. CDR3 bases: TGTGCCACCAGCAGAGGACAGGGGGGCAATTCACCCCTCCACTTT. Protein: CATSRGQGGNSPLHF.

V usage is TRBV27 and J usage is TRBJ1-4, with D possibly matching TRBD1 (5 bases). With 8 bases removed from V and 4 bases from J, the gap between germline ends came to 11 bases. The CDR3 contains 13 residues. The germline CDR1 and CDR2 sequences are MNHEY and SMNVEV (reference sequence). The CDR3 spells CASSSQVNEKLFF. CDR3 coding DNA: TGTGCCAGCTCCTCACAGGTTAATGAAAAACTGTTTTTT.

This clonotype was observed a handful of times. The J gene is TRBJ2-7, the V gene TRBV12-3 or TRBV12-4; 8 bases align to TRBD2. The CDR3 sequence is 13 residues long. With V trimmed by 5 bases and J by 2 bases, 2 bases remained unmatched. The CDR3 loop reads CASSTGGTYEQYF. The CDR3 DNA reads TGTGCCAGCAGTACGGGGGGGACCTACGAGCAGTACTTC.

This clonotype was seen at least ten times. V gene TRBV5-1 combines with J gene TRBJ2-3; D is unclear. Trimming stripped 1 base from V and 3 bases from J, with 15 bases between. Germline loops: CDR1 SGHRS, CDR2 YFSETQ. The CDR3 spans 16 residues. CDR3 in amino acids: CASSLFLRASTDTQYF. The DNA for the CDR3 is TGCGCCAGCAGCTTGTTTCTAAGGGCTAGTACAGATACGCAGTATTTT.

Only a few counts were recorded for this clonotype. The rearrangement links TRBV20-1 to TRBJ2-5; 10 nucleotides agree with TRBD2. Trimming removed 5 bases from V and 1 base from J; junction bases left unmatched: 10. Looked up from germline, CDR1 is DFQATT and CDR2 is SNEGSKA (reference sequence). The CDR3 runs 16 residues. The CDR3 loop is CSAPEASGGFQETQYF. DNA of the CDR3: TGCAGTGCTCCTGAGGCTAGCGGGGGCTTCCAAGAGACCCAGTACTTC.

As DNA, the CDR3 is TGTGCCATCAGTGAGTCAGGGACAGGGGGCATAGATACGCAGTATTTT. This gives the protein CAISESGTGGIDTQYF. The J gene is TRBJ2-3, the V gene TRBV10-3, with 12 bases aligning to TRBD1. Trimming took 0 bases from V and 5 from J; bases not matched to a gene: 3. This CDR3 has 16 residues. Germline CDR1 ENHRY, CDR2 SYGVKD.

This clonotype was seen more than once but under ten times. The rearrangement links TRBV2 to TRBJ1-4; weak D call: TRBD1 (5 bases). The CDR3 has 14 amino acids. Germline-derived CDR1 and CDR2 are SNHLY and FYNNEI. The V gene lost 6 bases and the J gene lost 7 bases, with 15 bases spanning the gap. The CDR3 coding sequence is TGTGCCAGCAGAAGACAGTCCCGAAGTGAAAAACTGTTTTTT. It translates to CASRRQSRSEKLFF.